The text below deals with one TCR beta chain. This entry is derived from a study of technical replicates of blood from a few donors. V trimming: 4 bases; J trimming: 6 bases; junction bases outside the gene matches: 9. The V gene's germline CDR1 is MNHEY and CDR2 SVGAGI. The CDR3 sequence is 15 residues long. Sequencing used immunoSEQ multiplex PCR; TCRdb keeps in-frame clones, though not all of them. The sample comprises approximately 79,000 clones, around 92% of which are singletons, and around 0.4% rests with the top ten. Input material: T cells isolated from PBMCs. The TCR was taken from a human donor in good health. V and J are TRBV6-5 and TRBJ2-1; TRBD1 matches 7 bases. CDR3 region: CASSSPPRGRNEQFF. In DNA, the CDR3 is TGTGCCAGCAGTTCCCCTCCGAGGGGGCGCAATGAGCAGTTCTTC.